This T cell receptor beta chain was recorded in a study of long-term antiretroviral therapy in people with HIV. In the study overall: The earliest samples predate the 2015 immediate-ART recommendation by about a decade.

At the survey level, the v3.0 immunoSEQ assay was run. Sequenced by immunoSEQ multiplex PCR; TCRdb stores in-frame clones only, minus some. The table has about 8,600 clones, roughly 80% seen once. With 6 bases removed from V and 7 bases from J, the gap between germline ends came to 10 bases. The CDR3 extends over 12 amino acids. The germline V gene has CDR1 MNHEY and CDR2 SMNVEV (reference sequence). Participants with HIV, all of them, were treated in the United States. As regards this clone: Its antigen is undetermined.

Study-level results: Blood draws took place between about 2004 and 2017 and possibly involved older ART regimens. ART adherence, viral resistance and therapy changes were undocumented.

The sequence derives from a man aged 35 to 55 with HIV. The rearrangement joins TRBV27 to TRBJ2-1, with D possibly matching TRBD1 (5 bases). This material consisted of unsorted PBMCs, taken 0.6 years before starting antiretroviral therapy. The CDR3 sequence: CASRGDSNEQFF. In DNA form, the CDR3 reads TGTGCCAGCAGAGGCGACAGTAATGAGCAGTTCTTC.